A selection of T cell receptor beta chains follows, all from one sample in a study of blood T cell repertoires in COVID-19. Assay used: immunoSEQ multiplex PCR; TCRdb lists only in-frame clones, some missing. The profile covers around 55,000 clones, with about nine tenths appearing a single time and more than 8% taken by the ten largest. Sequencing was done on a sample of peripheral blood. The receptors shown here come from a man aged 55 to 70 with active COVID-19. The CDR3 runs from the conserved cysteine through the conserved F or W. A D gene is named only where the DNA matches it firmly. Expanded clones are given a class, and other clones once, few, many or no size at all.

d_call	clone_size	j_call	v_call	cdr3_aa	cdr3_nt
TRBD2	NA	TRBJ2-7	TRBV7-2	CASSFLAGGPYEQYF	TGTGCCAGCAGCTTCCTAGCGGGAGGCCCCTACGAGCAGTACTTC
TRBD2	NA	TRBJ2-1	TRBV19	CASSINRGRGDNEQFF	TGTGCCAGTAGCATCAACCGTGGGCGGGGGGACAATGAGCAGTTCTTC
NA	few	TRBJ2-1	TRBV11-2	CASSLGSTTVNSYNEQFF	TGTGCCAGCAGCTTAGGATCGACCACAGTAAACTCCTACAATGAGCAGTTCTTC
TRBD2	few	TRBJ2-7	TRBV27	CASSLIVAGEQYF	TGTGCCAGCAGTTTAATAGTAGCGGGGGAGCAGTACTTC
NA	NA	TRBJ1-3	TRBV19	CASNIGANSGNTIYF	TGTGCCAGTAATATAGGGGCCAACTCTGGAAACACCATATATTTT
TRBD2	NA	TRBJ2-1	TRBV19	CASIGTSGWSSYNEQFF	TGTGCCAGTATCGGGACTAGCGGCTGGAGCTCCTACAATGAGCAGTTCTTC
NA	NA	TRBJ1-1	TRBV19	CASSTTEAFF	TGTGCCAGCTCCACAACTGAAGCTTTCTTT
TRBD1	few	TRBJ1-1	TRBV2	CASSDGTAAEAFF	TGTGCCAGCAGTGACGGGACAGCCGCTGAAGCTTTCTTT
NA	NA	TRBJ1-2	TRBV28	CATSGLVYGYTF	TGTGCCACCTCGGGACTTGTCTATGGCTACACCTTC
TRBD2	NA	TRBJ2-3	TRBV10-1	CASSEPSGGTDTQYF	TGCGCCAGCAGTGAGCCCAGCGGGGGCACAGATACGCAGTATTTT
TRBD1	NA	TRBJ2-3	TRBV3-1/TRBV3-2	CASSPGTGTDTQYF	TGTGCCAGCAGCCCGGGGACAGGCACAGATACGCAGTATTTT
TRBD2	NA	TRBJ2-2	TRBV27	CASSFGTSGSVYTGELFF	TGTGCCAGCAGTTTCGGGACTAGCGGGAGTGTGTACACCGGGGAGCTGTTTTTT
TRBD1	NA	TRBJ2-5	TRBV28	CASRRGTGGETQYF	TGTGCCAGCAGAAGAGGGACAGGTGGAGAGACCCAGTACTTC
TRBD2	NA	TRBJ2-7	TRBV9	CASSVGTSGRALFDEQYF	TGTGCCAGCAGCGTAGGAACTAGCGGGAGGGCCTTGTTCGACGAGCAGTACTTC
NA	NA	TRBJ2-2	TRBV2	CASSPTRAPTGELFF	TGTGCCAGCAGCCCCACGCGGGCCCCCACCGGGGAGCTGTTTTTT
TRBD2	NA	TRBJ2-3	TRBV7-2	CASSSSSGSGTDTQYF	TGTGCCAGCAGTTCTTCAAGCGGGAGTGGTACAGATACGCAGTATTTT
NA	NA	TRBJ1-1	TRBV9	CASSVAVGGGKAFF	TGTGCCAGCAGCGTAGCGGTCGGGGGTGGTAAAGCTTTCTTT
TRBD1	NA	TRBJ1-1	TRBV15	CATSRDNLGQLNTEAFF	TGTGCCACCAGCAGAGATAACCTGGGACAGTTGAACACTGAAGCTTTCTTT
NA	NA	TRBJ2-1	TRBV5-5	CASSFRGSYNEQFF	TGTGCCAGCAGCTTTCGGGGTTCCTACAATGAGCAGTTCTTC
NA	NA	TRBJ1-5	TRBV4-1	CASSSPGGSNQPQHF	TGCGCCAGCAGCTCTCCCGGTGGTAGCAATCAGCCCCAGCATTTT
TRBD1	NA	TRBJ2-5	TRBV7-9	CASSPRTGGLETQYF	TGTGCCAGCAGCCCAAGGACAGGGGGCCTGGAGACCCAGTACTTC
NA	NA	TRBJ2-7	TRBV7-2	CASSLELYEQYF	TGTGCCAGCAGCTTAGAGCTCTACGAGCAGTACTTC
TRBD1	NA	TRBJ2-2	TRBV30	CAWTPGQGPTGELFF	TGTGCCTGGACTCCGGGACAGGGTCCAACCGGGGAGCTGTTTTTT
TRBD1	NA	TRBJ2-4	TRBV12-3/TRBV12-4	CASSRTGLNIQYF	TGTGCCAGCAGTAGGACAGGGTTGAACATTCAGTACTTC
NA	NA	TRBJ2-1	TRBV10-1	CASSDPRGEQFF	TGCGCCAGCAGTGATCCTAGGGGGGAGCAGTTCTTC
NA	once	TRBJ1-3	TRBV19	CASSIYSGDLSGNTIYF	TGTGCCAGTAGTATCTATTCCGGGGATCTCTCTGGAAACACCATATATTTT
TRBD2	NA	TRBJ2-3	TRBV24-1	CATSDPLAATDTQYF	TGTGCCACCAGTGATCCCCTAGCGGCCACAGATACGCAGTATTTT
NA	once	TRBJ1-4	TRBV6-5	CASSFGHSNEKLFF	TGTGCCAGCAGTTTCGGACACTCTAATGAAAAACTGTTTTTT
NA	NA	TRBJ1-1	TRBV7-8	CASSYGGGGPNTEAFF	TGTGCCAGCAGCTACGGTGGGGGGGGACCCAACACTGAAGCTTTCTTT
NA	NA	TRBJ2-5	TRBV21-1	CASSKGAGSLAGGQETQYF	TGTGCCAGCAGCAAAGGTGCGGGGAGCCTAGCGGGGGGACAAGAGACCCAGTACTTC
TRBD1	NA	TRBJ1-2	TRBV7-2	CASSSIPGQGLSSNYGYTF	TGTGCCAGCAGCTCGATTCCGGGACAGGGCTTATCTTCTAACTATGGCTACACCTTC
NA	NA	TRBJ1-3	TRBV18	CASSLTTGIGNTIYF	TGTGCCAGCTCACTCACTACAGGGATCGGAAACACCATATATTTT
NA	NA	TRBJ2-7	TRBV2	CASSDDRKGEQYF	TGTGCCAGCAGTGACGACAGGAAGGGCGAGCAGTACTTC
TRBD1	NA	TRBJ1-2	TRBV11-2	CASSTVRQGKDYGYTF	TGTGCCAGCAGCACCGTTCGACAGGGAAAGGACTATGGCTACACCTTC
NA	NA	TRBJ2-5	TRBV28	CASSKRVRGRRETQYF	TGTGCCAGCAGTAAAAGGGTCAGGGGTCGAAGAGAGACCCAGTACTTC
NA	NA	TRBJ1-2	TRBV29-1	CSVGGGDYGYTF	TGCAGCGTTGGGGGGGGCGACTATGGCTACACCTTC
TRBD2	NA	TRBJ2-1	TRBV10-3	CAISESGTSGTTSYNEQFF	TGTGCCATCAGTGAGTCTGGGACTAGCGGGACTACCTCCTACAATGAGCAGTTCTTC
NA	NA	TRBJ2-6	TRBV7-2	CASSLQGLGANVLTF	TGTGCCAGCAGCTTACAGGGGCTCGGGGCCAACGTCCTGACTTTC
TRBD1	few	TRBJ1-6	TRBV4-1	CASSQGSGQRNSPLHF	TGCGCCAGCAGCCAAGGCTCGGGACAGAGGAATTCACCCCTCCACTTT
TRBD1	NA	TRBJ1-6	TRBV2	CASSGGQGGSPLHF	TGTGCCAGCAGTGGGGGACAGGGAGGATCACCCCTCCACTTT
TRBD1	NA	TRBJ2-7	TRBV7-8	CASSFIPRGQNEQYF	TGTGCCAGCAGCTTCATTCCCAGGGGGCAGAACGAGCAGTACTTC
TRBD2	NA	TRBJ2-1	TRBV10-1	CAHDTSGSYNEQFF	TGCGCCCACGATACTAGCGGGAGTTACAATGAGCAGTTCTTC
TRBD1	NA	TRBJ1-5	TRBV27	CASNRGGRNQPQHF	TGTGCCAGCAACAGGGGAGGCCGCAATCAGCCCCAGCATTTT
TRBD1	NA	TRBJ1-5	TRBV7-2	CASSPQGAYQPQHF	TGTGCCAGCAGCCCACAGGGGGCCTATCAGCCCCAGCATTTT
NA	NA	TRBJ2-1	TRBV12-3/TRBV12-4	CASISGSEQFF	TGTGCCAGCATCTCCGGGAGTGAGCAGTTCTTC
TRBD2	once	TRBJ2-1	TRBV9	CASSERGGSYNEQFF	TGTGCCAGCAGCGAGCGGGGGGGCTCCTACAATGAGCAGTTCTTC
TRBD2	NA	TRBJ2-2	TRBV2	CASSENEAGATGGELFF	TGTGCCAGCAGTGAAAACGAAGCGGGAGCGACGGGCGGGGAGCTGTTTTTT
NA	NA	TRBJ1-2	TRBV5-1	CASSGGHGYTF	TGCGCCAGCAGTGGGGGCCATGGCTACACCTTC
NA	NA	TRBJ2-3	TRBV19	CASSSLRSSTDTQYF	TGTGCCAGTAGTAGTCTAAGATCTAGCACAGATACGCAGTATTTT
TRBD1	NA	TRBJ1-6	TRBV30	CAWSVTHRGNSPLHF	TGTGCCTGGAGTGTAACGCACAGGGGCAATTCACCCCTCCACTTT
TRBD2	NA	TRBJ2-7	TRBV20-1	CSASGLAGGKYEQYF	TGCAGTGCCAGTGGACTAGCGGGAGGGAAATACGAGCAGTACTTC
TRBD2	NA	TRBJ2-1	TRBV7-8	CASSLIRTSGRANEQFF	TGTGCCAGCAGCTTAATCAGGACTAGCGGGCGCGCCAATGAGCAGTTCTTC
NA	NA	TRBJ1-1	TRBV18	CASSPGLRNTEAFF	TGTGCCAGCTCACCAGGTTTGCGGAACACTGAAGCTTTCTTT
TRBD1	NA	TRBJ1-2	TRBV6-4	CASSETGFYGYTF	TGTGCCAGCAGTGAGACAGGGTTCTATGGCTACACCTTC
NA	once	TRBJ2-7	TRBV27	CASSPGTFYEQYF	TGTGCCAGCAGTCCCGGGACTTTCTACGAGCAGTACTTC
NA	once	TRBJ1-1	TRBV12-3/TRBV12-4	CASSLKQGLAAFF	TGTGCCAGCAGTTTAAAACAGGGATTAGCAGCTTTCTTT
NA	NA	TRBJ1-6	TRBV11-2	CASSSQLILHF	TGTGCCAGCAGCTCACAGTTGATCCTCCACTTT
NA	NA	TRBJ2-7	TRBV5-1	CASSQNGDTSYEQYF	TGCGCCAGCAGCCAGAATGGGGACACCTCCTACGAGCAGTACTTC
NA	NA	TRBJ1-4	TRBV4-1	CASSQDWEGATNEKLFF	TGCGCCAGCAGCCAAGATTGGGAGGGGGCAACTAATGAAAAACTGTTTTTT
NA	NA	TRBJ2-2	TRBV9	CASSVAGNTGELFF	TGTGCCAGCAGCGTGGCAGGTAACACCGGGGAGCTGTTTTTT